The 5 T cell receptor beta chains below come from one sample, sequenced in a study of CD8+ T cells in alopecia areata. Reverse transcription of extracted RNA yielded cDNA, which provided the sequencing template. The assay was immunoSEQ multiplex PCR, and TCRdb's table has in-frame clones only and misses some. The data show about 70,000 clones, about half seen once. Sequences were derived from CD8+ T cells sorted from blood, sampled at week 0. These receptors originate from a human donor with alopecia areata.

The gene calls are TRBV7-2 and TRBJ2-7, with D possibly TRBD1 on 5 matching bases. Germline V gene sequence: CDR1 SGHTA, CDR2 FQGNSA. The CDR3 consists of 16 residues. Deletions cut 1 base from V and 3 bases from J, with 16 bases between. The CDR3 is CASSLGFYRTDYEQYF. The CDR3 DNA sequence: TGTGCCAGCAGCTTAGGATTCTACAGGACGGACTACGAGCAGTACTTC.

This clone occurred a few times. The chain uses TRBV10-2 and TRBJ1-4; the D gene is possibly TRBD1 (6 bases). The CDR3 loop spans 14 amino acids. V was trimmed by 2 bases and J by 10 bases, leaving 14 bases between them. Germline assignment: CDR1 WSHSY and CDR2 SAAADI. The CDR3 DNA is TGCGCCAGCAGTGAGAAAATCGAGGGGGTAAAACTGTTTTTT. Protein: CASSEKIEGVKLFF.

The V call is TRBV10-3, the J call TRBJ2-5; TRBD1 might be the D (6 bases). Near its end, the DNA agrees better with TRBJ2-7, so the J call may be wrong. CDR1 is ENHRY and CDR2 is SYGVKD in the germline V gene. The CDR3 totals 11 residues. In nucleotides, the CDR3 is TGTGCCACCTTGGACAGATCCGAGCAGTACTTC. Translating gives CATLDRSEQYF.

The chain joins TRBV5-1 to TRBJ2-3; TRBD2 matches 7 bases. Per the germline V gene, CDR1 is SGHRS and CDR2 is YFSETQ. The CDR3 is 16 residues long. The junction had 8 bases not matched to a gene; V was cut back by 0 bases and J by 4 bases. The CDR3 reads CASSLDPAGRADTQYF. The CDR3 DNA sequence: TGCGCCAGCAGCTTGGATCCAGCGGGAAGAGCAGATACGCAGTATTTT.

This rearrangement joins TRBV29-1 to TRBJ1-2; 7 bases map to TRBD1. This CDR3 spans 16 amino acids. CDR1 and CDR2 (germline): SQVTM, ANQGSEA. The V gene end was trimmed by 5 bases and the J gene end by 3 bases; junction bases not matched to a gene: 15. The CDR3 spells CSVPFVEKGAYYGYTF. As DNA, the CDR3 is TGCAGCGTTCCCTTCGTTGAGAAGGGGGCCTACTATGGCTACACCTTC. The full variable domain, its missing parts supplied by reference TRBV29-1 and TRBJ1-2, is SAVISQKPSRDICQRGTSLTIQCQVDSQVTMMFWYRQQPGQSLTLIATANQGSEATYESGFVIDKFPISRPNLTFSTLTVSNMSPEDSSIYLCSVPFVEKGAYYGYTFGSGTRLTVV.